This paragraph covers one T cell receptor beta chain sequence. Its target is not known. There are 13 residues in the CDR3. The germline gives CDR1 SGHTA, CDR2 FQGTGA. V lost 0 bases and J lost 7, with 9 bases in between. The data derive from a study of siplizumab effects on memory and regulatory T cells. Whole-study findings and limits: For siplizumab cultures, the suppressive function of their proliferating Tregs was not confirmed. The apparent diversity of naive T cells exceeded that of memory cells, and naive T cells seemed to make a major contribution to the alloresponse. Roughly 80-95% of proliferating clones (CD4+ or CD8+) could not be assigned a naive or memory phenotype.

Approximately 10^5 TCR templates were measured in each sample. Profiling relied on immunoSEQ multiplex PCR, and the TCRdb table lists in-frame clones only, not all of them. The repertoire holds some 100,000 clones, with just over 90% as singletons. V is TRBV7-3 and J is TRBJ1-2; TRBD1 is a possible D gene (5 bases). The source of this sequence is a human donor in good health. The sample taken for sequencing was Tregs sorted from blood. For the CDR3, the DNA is TGTGCCAGCAGCTTAACGCCAGGGTCTGGCTACACCTTC. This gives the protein CASSLTPGSGYTF.